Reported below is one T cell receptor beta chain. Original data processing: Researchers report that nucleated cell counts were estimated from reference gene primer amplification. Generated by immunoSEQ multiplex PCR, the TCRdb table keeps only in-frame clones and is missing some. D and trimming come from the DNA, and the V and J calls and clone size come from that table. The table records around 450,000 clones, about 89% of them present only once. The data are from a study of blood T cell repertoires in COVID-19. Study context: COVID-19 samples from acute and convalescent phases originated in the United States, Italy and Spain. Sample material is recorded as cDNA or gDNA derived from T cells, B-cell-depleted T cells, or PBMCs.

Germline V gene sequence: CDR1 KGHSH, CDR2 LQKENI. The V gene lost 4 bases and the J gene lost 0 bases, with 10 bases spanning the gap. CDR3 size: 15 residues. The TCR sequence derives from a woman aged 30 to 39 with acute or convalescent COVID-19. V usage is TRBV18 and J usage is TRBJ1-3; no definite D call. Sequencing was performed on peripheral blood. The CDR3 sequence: CASSRRAPSGNTIYF. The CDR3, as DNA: TGTGCCAGCTCACGGAGGGCTCCCTCTGGAAACACCATATATTTT. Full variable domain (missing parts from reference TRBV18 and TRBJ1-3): NAGVMQNPRHLVRRRGQEARLRCSPMKGHSHVYWYRQLPEEGLKFMVYLQKENIIDESGMPKERFSAEFPKEGPSILRIQQVVRGDSAAYFCASSRRAPSGNTIYFGEGSWLTVV.